A selection of T cell receptor beta chains follows, all from one sample in a study of T-cell memory formation after mild COVID-19. TCRdb itself ran the 5' RACE reads through MiXCR, one entry per CDR3 protein. The table has some 120,000 distinct CDR3 sequences, about 6.5% seen once. Source material: PBMCs or a T cell subset sorted from them (not recorded which). The receptors derive from an adult woman who had mild COVID-19 (a few samples of this study predate the infection). Cell type and time point are not known. The CDR3 runs from the conserved cysteine through the conserved F or W. A D gene is named only where the DNA matches it firmly. Size tells how often a clone was seen (once, few, many) or the class of an expanded clone, and some rows leave it out.

D gene	clone size	V gene	J gene	CDR3 protein	CDR3 DNA
TRBD1	-	TRBV27	TRBJ2-7	CASSPGTGRSDYEQYF	TGTGCCAGCAGTCCCGGGACAGGGCGATCGGACTACGAGCAGTACTTC
TRBD1	few	TRBV7-9	TRBJ1-1	CASSFEGPPQGENTEAFF	TGTGCCAGCAGCTTTGAGGGGCCTCCCCAGGGGGAGAACACTGAAGCTTTCTTT
-	few	TRBV30	TRBJ1-5	CAWSVGSGVNQPQHF	TGTGCCTGGAGTGTGGGTTCGGGTGTCAATCAGCCCCAGCATTTT
TRBD2	few	TRBV5-1	TRBJ2-7	CASSLELGSSGGEQYF	TGCGCCAGCAGCTTGGAGTTGGGATCTTCGGGGGGCGAGCAGTACTTC
TRBD1	-	TRBV5-5	TRBJ1-1	CASSSGDRVEAFF	TGTGCCAGCAGCAGCGGTGACAGGGTAGAGGCTTTCTTT
TRBD1	few	TRBV24-1	TRBJ1-5	CATSDSRGPQPQHF	TGTGCCACCAGTGATTCGAGGGGGCCTCAGCCCCAGCATTTT
TRBD1	few	TRBV5-1	TRBJ2-3	CASIGTGGNTQYF	TGCGCCAGCATTGGGACAGGTGGGAATACGCAGTATTTT
-	-	TRBV7-6	TRBJ2-3	CASSLDPSHTDTQYF	TGTGCCAGCAGCTTAGACCCGAGCCACACAGATACGCAGTATTTT
-	-	TRBV20-1	TRBJ2-7	CSARTMGTGQYEQYF	TGCAGTGCTAGGACCATGGGAACCGGACAGTACGAGCAGTACTTC
-	-	TRBV6-6	TRBJ2-2	CASSYSGLFSGELFF	TGTGCCAGCAGTTACTCGGGCCTCTTCTCCGGGGAGCTGTTTTTT
-	-	TRBV20-1	TRBJ2-5	CSARGRQGETQYF	TGCAGTGCTAGAGGAAGGCAGGGGGAGACCCAGTACTTC
-	few	TRBV30	TRBJ2-7	CAWFGGQAYEQYF	TGTGCCTGGTTCGGGGGCCAGGCCTACGAGCAGTACTTC
-	many	TRBV24-1	TRBJ2-2	CATSSYTGELFF	TGTGCCACCAGTTCGTACACCGGGGAGCTGTTTTTT
-	few	TRBV6-2/TRBV6-3	TRBJ2-2	CASKSVGTGELFF	TGTGCCAGCAAGTCGGTCGGCACCGGGGAGCTGTTTTTT
TRBD1	-	TRBV2	TRBJ1-2	CASSEAGQGGYTF	TGTGCCAGCAGTGAAGCGGGACAGGGTGGCTACACCTTC
TRBD1	few	TRBV7-9	TRBJ2-1	CASSIGTVSYNEQFF	TGTGCCAGCAGCATTGGGACAGTTTCCTACAATGAGCAGTTCTTC
-	many	TRBV6-5	TRBJ1-2	CAALGESYTF	TGTGCCGCCCTCGGAGAGAGCTACACCTTC
TRBD2	few	TRBV7-9	TRBJ2-5	CASSLLAGALTGETQYF	TGTGCCAGCAGCTTACTGGCGGGAGCTTTAACGGGAGAGACCCAGTACTTC
-	-	TRBV7-2	TRBJ1-5	CASSLWEERPQHF	TGTGCCAGCAGCTTATGGGAAGAACGGCCCCAGCATTTT
-	-	TRBV5-1	TRBJ1-4	CASSSMIDTRGIGEKLFF	TGCGCCAGCAGCTCCATGATCGATACACGAGGAATCGGCGAAAAACTGTTTTTT
-	few	TRBV4-3	TRBJ2-7	CASSQVVGYGHEQYF	TGCGCCAGCAGCCAAGTAGTAGGTTACGGGCACGAGCAGTACTTC
TRBD2	-	TRBV10-3	TRBJ2-1	CAISGPGLAGVRPSYNEQFF	TGTGCCATCAGTGGCCCTGGACTAGCGGGGGTCCGTCCCTCCTACAATGAGCAGTTCTTC
TRBD1	few	TRBV3-1	TRBJ1-2	CASSRMEGAGGYTF	TGTGCCAGCAGCCGGATGGAGGGGGCTGGGGGCTACACCTTC